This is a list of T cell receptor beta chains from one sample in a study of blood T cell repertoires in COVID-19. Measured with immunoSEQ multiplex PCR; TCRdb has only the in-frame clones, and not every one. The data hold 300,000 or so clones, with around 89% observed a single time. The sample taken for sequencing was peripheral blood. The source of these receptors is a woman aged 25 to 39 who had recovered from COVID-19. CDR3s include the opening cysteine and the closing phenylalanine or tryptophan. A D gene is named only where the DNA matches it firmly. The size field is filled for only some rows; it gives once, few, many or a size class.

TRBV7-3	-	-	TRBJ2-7	TGTGCCAGCAGCCAGGGGGGCTCCTACGAGCAGTACTTC	CASSQGGSYEQYF
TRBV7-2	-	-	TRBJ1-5	TGTGCCAGCAGCTTAGCCGGGACGGTTTGGAGGGATCAGCCCCAGCATTTT	CASSLAGTVWRDQPQHF
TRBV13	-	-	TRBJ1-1	TGTGCCAGCAGTTCTCCCAGGCAGGCTGTGAGGGCTGCTTTCTTT	CASSSPRQAVRAAFF
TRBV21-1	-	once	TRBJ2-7	TGTGCCAGCAGCAACCGGGACAAGGCTGCAGGGGGCTGGAGCTACGAGCAGTACTTC	CASSNRDKAAGGWSYEQYF
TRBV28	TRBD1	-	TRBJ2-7	TGTGCCAGCAGGATCCGGACAGGGGGATTCTACGAGCAGTACTTC	CASRIRTGGFYEQYF
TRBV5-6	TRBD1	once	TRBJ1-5	TGTGCCAGCAGCAGCTATGTAGGCAGGGGGAATCAGCCCCAGCATTTT	CASSSYVGRGNQPQHF
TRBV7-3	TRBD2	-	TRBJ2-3	TGTGCCAGCAGCCCAACTAGCGGGGGGGCCACAGATACGCAGTATTTT	CASSPTSGGATDTQYF
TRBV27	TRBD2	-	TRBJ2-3	TGTGCCAGCAGTTTATCGGGGCGGGGGGGCCGATATACGCAGTATTTT	CASSLSGRGGRYTQYF
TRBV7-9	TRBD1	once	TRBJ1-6	TGTGCCAGTTGTATGACAGGGCAATATTCACCCCTCCACTTT	CASCMTGQYSPLHF
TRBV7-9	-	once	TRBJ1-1	TGTGCCAGCAGCTTGCAGGGATTGAACACTGAAGCTTTCTTT	CASSLQGLNTEAFF
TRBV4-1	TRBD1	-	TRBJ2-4	TGCGCCAGCAGCCTAACAACGGGACAGATTCAGTACTTC	CASSLTTGQIQYF
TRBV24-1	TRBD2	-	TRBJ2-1	TGTGCCACCAGTGACCGCATAGCGGGGGTCGGGGATGAGCAGTTCTTC	CATSDRIAGVGDEQFF
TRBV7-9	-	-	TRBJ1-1	TGTGCCAGCAGTTCCCAGGGAGGCACTGAAGCTTTCTTT	CASSSQGGTEAFF
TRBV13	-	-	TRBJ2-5	TGTGCCAGCAGCTTAGATTTCTCTGCGGGAGAGACCCAGTACTTC	CASSLDFSAGETQYF
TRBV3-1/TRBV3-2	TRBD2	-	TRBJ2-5	TGTGCCAGCAGCCCATGGACTAGCGAAGAGACCCAGTACTTC	CASSPWTSEETQYF
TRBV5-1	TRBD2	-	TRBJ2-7	TGCGCCAGCAGCTTCCAGCGGGGCCACGAGCAGTACTTC	CASSFQRGHEQYF
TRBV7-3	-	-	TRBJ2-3	TGTGCCAGCAGCTTACGAGAGGATACGCAGTATTTT	CASSLREDTQYF
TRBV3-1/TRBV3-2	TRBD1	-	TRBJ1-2	TGTGCCAGCAGCGACGACCGGGACAGAAGTGGCTACACCTTC	CASSDDRDRSGYTF
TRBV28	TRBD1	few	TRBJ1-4	TGTGCCAGCAGTTGGGGGGACAGGGCTAATGAAAAACTGTTTTTT	CASSWGDRANEKLFF
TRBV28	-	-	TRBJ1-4	TGTGCCAGCCGGACTAATAATGAAAAACTGTTTTTT	CASRTNNEKLFF
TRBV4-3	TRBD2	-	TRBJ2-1	TGCGCCAGCAGCCAAGATAGCGGGTACAATGAGCAGTTCTTC	CASSQDSGYNEQFF
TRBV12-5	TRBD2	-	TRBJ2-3	TGTGCCAGCTTAGCGGGGGGGAGCACAGATACGCAGTATTTT	CASLAGGSTDTQYF
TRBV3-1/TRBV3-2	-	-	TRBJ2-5	TGTGCCAGCAGCCAAGATCTGGGGCCTCAAGAGACCCAGTACTTC	CASSQDLGPQETQYF
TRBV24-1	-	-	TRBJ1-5	TGTGCCACCGCGGGAGATGGCAATCAGCCCCAGCATTTT	CATAGDGNQPQHF
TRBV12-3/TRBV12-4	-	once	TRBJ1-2	TGTGCCAGCCGTCGGGCAGGGGACCCTGGCTACACCTTC	CASRRAGDPGYTF
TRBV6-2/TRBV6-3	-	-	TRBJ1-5	TGTGCCAGCAGTTACCCCATGAGCAATCAGCCCCAGCATTTT	CASSYPMSNQPQHF
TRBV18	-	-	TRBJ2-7	TGTGCCAGCTCACCACCGGGGCAGGGTGGCTACGAGCAGTACTTC	CASSPPGQGGYEQYF
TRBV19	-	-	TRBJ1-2	TGTGCCAGTAGTATGAGATATGGCTACACCTTC	CASSMRYGYTF
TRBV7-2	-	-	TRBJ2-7	TGTGCCAGCAGCTTCGGGGGCTCCTACGAGCAGTACTTC	CASSFGGSYEQYF
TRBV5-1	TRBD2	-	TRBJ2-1	TGCGCCAGCAGCTTTAGCGGGGGGGCTCAGGAGCAGTTCTTC	CASSFSGGAQEQFF
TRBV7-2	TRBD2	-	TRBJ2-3	TGTGCCAGCAGCGAAGGCCTAGCGGGGGGGGATACGCAGTATTTT	CASSEGLAGGDTQYF
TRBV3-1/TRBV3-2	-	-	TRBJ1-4	TGTGCCAGCAGCCAAGAGGGGCGAGAACTGTTTTTT	CASSQEGRELFF